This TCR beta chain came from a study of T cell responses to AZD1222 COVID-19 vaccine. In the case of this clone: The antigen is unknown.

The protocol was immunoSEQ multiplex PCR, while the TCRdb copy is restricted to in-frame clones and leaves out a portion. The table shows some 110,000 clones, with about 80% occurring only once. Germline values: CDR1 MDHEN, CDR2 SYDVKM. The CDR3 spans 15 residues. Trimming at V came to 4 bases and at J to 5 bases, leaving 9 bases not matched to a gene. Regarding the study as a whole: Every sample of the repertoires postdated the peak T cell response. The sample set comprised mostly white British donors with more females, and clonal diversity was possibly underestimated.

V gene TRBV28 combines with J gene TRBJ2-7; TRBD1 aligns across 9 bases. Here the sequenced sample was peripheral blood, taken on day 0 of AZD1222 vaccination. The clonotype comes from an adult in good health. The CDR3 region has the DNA TGTGCCAGCAGTTCCCTCGGGACAGGGATACACGAGCAGTACTTC. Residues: CASSSLGTGIHEQYF.